The clone carrying this T cell receptor beta chain was seen a handful of times. The data belong to a study of glioma-infiltrating T cells after dendritic cell vaccination. Here immunoSEQ multiplex PCR was the method, and the copy in TCRdb shows in-frame clones only, minus some. The profile shows 90,000 to 95,000 clones, 75% to 85% of them singletons. The sample's time point: after dendritic cell vaccination, including at tumor progression/relapse. This clonotype originated in a human donor with glioblastoma. The source was blood, collected after dendritic cell vaccination.

CDR3 DNA sequence: TGTGCCAGTAGTATAAGGCTAAGCGGGGGGGCTTCTAATGAGCAGTTCTTC. Its protein is CASSIRLSGGASNEQFF. The V call is TRBV19, the J call TRBJ2-1; TRBD2 matches 10 bases. The CDR3 runs to 17 residues. Germline V lookup: CDR1 LNHDA, CDR2 SQIVND (reference sequence). The trim removed 2 bases at V and 7 bases at J, leaving 11 bases unmatched.